This is a list of T cell receptor beta chains from one sample in a study of blood T cell repertoires in COVID-19. Method: immunoSEQ multiplex PCR; TCRdb's copy keeps in-frame clones and lacks some. This table has over 120,000 clones, about 79% appearing once. The specimen was peripheral blood. The receptors here all came from a man between 60 and 75 years old with active or convalescent COVID-19. Both conserved end residues are part of each CDR3.

TRBJ1-2 TRBV15 CATSRVRVPAYGYTF
TRBJ2-5 TRBV19 CASSTTGGAQTQYF
TRBJ2-4 TRBV2 CASSGLAGNIQYF
TRBJ1-1 TRBV5-1 CASSLVSGAGTEAFF
TRBJ1-2 TRBV6-2/TRBV6-3 CASSQQGRLNYGYTF
TRBJ2-1 TRBV27 CASSLAGGAYNEQFF
TRBJ2-7 TRBV13 CASSPEGAVREQYF
TRBJ1-6 TRBV6-1 CASSEYDRGNSPLHF
TRBJ2-5 TRBV2 CAVRDFQETQYF
TRBJ1-2 TRBV7-9 CASSSTGARGYTF
TRBJ1-1 TRBV7-9 CASSPLQGARAEAFF
TRBJ1-3 TRBV3-1/TRBV3-2 CASRQTFSGNTIYF
TRBJ2-1 TRBV4-1 CASSLRGGVGYNEQFF
TRBJ1-5 TRBV4-3 CASSQDAGGNQPQHF
TRBJ1-1 TRBV10-3 CAISESDRENTEAFF
TRBJ1-5 TRBV2 CASRGGTGIGGSNQPQHF
TRBJ1-4 TRBV11-2 CASSLDRGREKLFF
TRBJ1-1 TRBV19 CATTPKGQGPAEAFF
TRBJ2-1 TRBV19 CASSKPAGTRRAYNEQFF
TRBJ1-5 TRBV6-5 CASRWGQYSNQPQHF
TRBJ2-1 TRBV2 CASSTQGLAGGHEQFF
TRBJ1-1 TRBV5-1 CASSLLGTATANTEAFF
TRBJ1-2 TRBV6-5 CASKTRDSNYGYTF
TRBJ2-2 TRBV11-3 CASLQHTGELFF
TRBJ2-5 TRBV12-3/TRBV12-4 CASSFRGGETQYF
TRBJ2-2 TRBV7-2 CASSLIRGELFF
TRBJ1-1 TRBV19 CASSIDSMSRAFF
TRBJ1-2 TRBV7-9 CASSLAQTENYGYTF
TRBJ2-3 TRBV6-2/TRBV6-3 CASSYAAGEDTQYF
TRBJ2-1 TRBV6-2/TRBV6-3 CASSYVDSHNEQFF
TRBJ1-4 TRBV6-5 CASSLAGALGEKLFF
TRBJ2-1 TRBV9 CASSVTGTSRNEQFF
TRBJ1-2 TRBV7-9 CASSFIGTRNYGYTF
TRBJ2-2 TRBV3-1/TRBV3-2 CASTLAGNTGELFF
TRBJ1-1 TRBV30 CGLQGNTEAFF
TRBJ2-5 TRBV7-9 CASSQSGTLFQETQYF
TRBJ1-4 TRBV28 CASSSAGTGEEKLFF
TRBJ2-3 TRBV5-6 CASSLRLAGDTQYF
TRBJ2-3 TRBV4-3 CASSQEAGGPIDTQYF
TRBJ1-5 TRBV6-2/TRBV6-3 CASSYATGAGNQPQHF
TRBJ2-3 TRBV4-3 CASSQELTQVTQYF
TRBJ2-3 TRBV5-4 CASSLDRDREGWSTQYF
TRBJ1-4 TRBV27 CASSNTGTVVEKLFF
TRBJ1-3 TRBV18 CASSPRTTDRGNTIYF
TRBJ1-2 TRBV6-5 CASSKQGVPFHGYTF
TRBJ1-1 TRBV11-3 CASPKVPGTEAFF
TRBJ2-3 TRBV7-2 CASSLSVSTDTQYF
TRBJ2-3 TRBV5-8 CASSSGQGATTDTQYF
TRBJ1-1 TRBV14 CASSRVDRNTEAFF
TRBJ2-7 TRBV11-3 CASSQDRVHEQYF
TRBJ2-1 TRBV2 CASSFPPRTSVGNEQFF
TRBJ2-1 TRBV5-1 CASSLGGIYNEQFF
TRBJ2-3 TRBV11-3 CASSFYTGADTQYF
TRBJ1-3 TRBV19 CASSRQGVAGNTIYF
TRBJ2-5 TRBV11-2 CASSLHPGTGETQYF
TRBJ1-1 TRBV5-1 CASSLPTGISAEAFF
TRBJ1-5 TRBV20-1 CSASLGQGGGQPQHF
TRBJ2-1 TRBV19 CASSFLAGSNEQFF
TRBJ1-3 TRBV7-2 CASSLEVRATVGNTIYF
TRBJ2-7 TRBV5-1 CASSSGLAGVYEQYF